The T cell receptor beta chain under discussion was sequenced for a study of patients and donors after allogeneic stem cell transplantation. Germline V CDR1 and CDR2: MDHEN, SYDVKM. The CDR3 is made up of 13 amino acids. Trimming removed 2 bases from V and 7 bases from J, with 6 bases in between. TCRdb passed the RT-PCR reads through MiXCR, listing each CDR3 protein once. The sample yields fewer than 25,000 distinct CDR3 sequences, around 30% seen once. The sequenced sample was blood, either unsorted or a sorted T cell fraction (not recorded which). The chain recombines TRBV28 with TRBJ1-6; the D is unclear. This receptor was identified in a human donor who was either an allogeneic HSCT recipient or a stem cell or donor lymphocyte infusion donor (not recorded which). It is not recorded whose cells these are; they may come from a transplant donor. The CDR3 bases are TGTGCCAGCAGTTTACCGAGAAATTCACCCCTCCACTTT. It codes for CASSLPRNSPLHF.